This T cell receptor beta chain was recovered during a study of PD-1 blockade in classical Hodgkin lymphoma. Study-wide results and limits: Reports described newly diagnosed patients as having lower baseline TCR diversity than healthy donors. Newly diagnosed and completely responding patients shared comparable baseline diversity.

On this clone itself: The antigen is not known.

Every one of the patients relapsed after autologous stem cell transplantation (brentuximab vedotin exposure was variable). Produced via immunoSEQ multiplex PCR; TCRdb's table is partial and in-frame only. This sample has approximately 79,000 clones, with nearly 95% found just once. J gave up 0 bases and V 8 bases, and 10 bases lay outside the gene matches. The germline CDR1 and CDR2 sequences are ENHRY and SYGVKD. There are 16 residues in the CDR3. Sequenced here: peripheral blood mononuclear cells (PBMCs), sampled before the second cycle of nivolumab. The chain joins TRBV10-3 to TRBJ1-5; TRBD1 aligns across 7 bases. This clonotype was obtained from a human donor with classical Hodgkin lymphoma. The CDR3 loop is CAISVSGQNSNQPQHF. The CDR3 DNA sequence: TGTGCCATCTCCGTGTCGGGACAGAATAGCAATCAGCCCCAGCATTTT.